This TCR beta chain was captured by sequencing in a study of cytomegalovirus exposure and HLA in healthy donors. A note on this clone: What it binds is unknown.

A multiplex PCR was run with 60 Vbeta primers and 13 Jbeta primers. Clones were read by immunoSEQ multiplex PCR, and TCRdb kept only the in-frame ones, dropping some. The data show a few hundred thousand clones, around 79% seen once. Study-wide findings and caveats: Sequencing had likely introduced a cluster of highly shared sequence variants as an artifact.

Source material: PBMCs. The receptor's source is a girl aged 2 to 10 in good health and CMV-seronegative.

CDR3 nucleotide sequence: TGCGCCAGCAGCCACCACGGAGGGGTTTATGGCTACACCTTC. Its protein is CASSHHGGVYGYTF. The chain has TRBV4-1 and TRBJ1-2; the D gene is possibly TRBD1 (5 bases). The CDR3 loop spans 14 amino acids. Looked up from germline, CDR1 is MGHRA and CDR2 is YSYEKL. Deletions cut 3 bases from V and 5 bases from J, with 13 bases between.